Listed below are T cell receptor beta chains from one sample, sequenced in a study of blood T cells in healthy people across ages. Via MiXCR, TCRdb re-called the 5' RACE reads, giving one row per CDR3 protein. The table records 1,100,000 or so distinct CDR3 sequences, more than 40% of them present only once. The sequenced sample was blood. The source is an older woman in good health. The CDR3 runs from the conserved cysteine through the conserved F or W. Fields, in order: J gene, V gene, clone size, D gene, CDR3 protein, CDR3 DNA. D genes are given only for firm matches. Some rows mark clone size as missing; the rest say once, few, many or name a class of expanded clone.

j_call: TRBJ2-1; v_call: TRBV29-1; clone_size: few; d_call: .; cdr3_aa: CSVLAPSYNEQFF; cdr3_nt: TGCAGCGTTCTGGCGCCCTCCTACAATGAGCAGTTCTTC
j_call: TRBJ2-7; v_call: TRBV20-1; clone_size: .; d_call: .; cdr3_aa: CSARRVQGYEQYF; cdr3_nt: TGCAGTGCCAGGAGAGTGCAGGGGTACGAGCAGTACTTC
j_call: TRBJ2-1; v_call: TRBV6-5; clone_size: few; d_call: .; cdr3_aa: CASAAVRNEQFF; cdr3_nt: TGTGCCTCGGCGGCGGTCCGCAATGAGCAGTTCTTC
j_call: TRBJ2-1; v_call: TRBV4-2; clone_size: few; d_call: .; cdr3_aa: CASSQGRPGSYNEQFF; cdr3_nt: TGTGCCAGCAGCCAAGGTCGTCCGGGATCTTACAATGAGCAGTTCTTC
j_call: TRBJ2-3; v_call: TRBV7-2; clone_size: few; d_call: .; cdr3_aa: CAAGRFTDTQYF; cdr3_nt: TGTGCCGCTGGGCGGTTCACAGATACGCAGTATTTT
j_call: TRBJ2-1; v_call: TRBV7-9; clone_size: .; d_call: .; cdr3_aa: CASSSITGRNEQFF; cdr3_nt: TGTGCCAGCAGCTCCATTACAGGTCGAAATGAGCAGTTCTTC
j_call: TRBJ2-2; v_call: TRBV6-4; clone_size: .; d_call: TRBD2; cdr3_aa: CASSEAGGPANTGELFF; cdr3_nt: TGTGCCAGCAGTGAAGCGGGAGGGCCCGCGAACACCGGGGAGCTGTTTTTT
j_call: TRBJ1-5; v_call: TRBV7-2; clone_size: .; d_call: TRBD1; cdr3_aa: CASSSTLGQAGQPQHF; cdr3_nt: TGTGCCAGCAGCTCTACCCTCGGACAGGCGGGTCAGCCCCAGCATTTT
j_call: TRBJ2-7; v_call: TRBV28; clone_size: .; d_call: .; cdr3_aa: CASGLQFYEQYF; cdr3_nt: TGTGCCAGTGGACTACAGTTCTACGAGCAGTACTTC
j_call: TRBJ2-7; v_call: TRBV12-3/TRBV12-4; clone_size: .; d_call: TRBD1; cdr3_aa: CASSKTDRASYEQYF; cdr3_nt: TGTGCCAGCAGTAAAACCGACAGGGCCTCCTACGAGCAGTACTTC
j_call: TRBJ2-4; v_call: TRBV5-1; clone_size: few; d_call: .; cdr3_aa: CASSLGQRLAKNIQYF; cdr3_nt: TGCGCCAGCAGCTTGGGACAGAGATTAGCCAAAAACATTCAGTACTTC
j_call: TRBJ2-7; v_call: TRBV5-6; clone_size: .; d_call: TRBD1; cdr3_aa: CASRFTDRAYEQYF; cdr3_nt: TGTGCCAGCAGGTTCACGGACAGGGCCTACGAGCAGTACTTC
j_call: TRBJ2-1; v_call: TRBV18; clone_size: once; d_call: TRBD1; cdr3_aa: CASSPPELGGLYNEQFF; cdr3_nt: TGTGCCAGCTCACCACCGGAGCTAGGGGGCTTGTACAATGAGCAGTTCTTC
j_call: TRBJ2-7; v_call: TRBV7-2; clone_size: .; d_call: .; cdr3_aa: CASSLFIGASYEQYF; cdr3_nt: TGTGCCAGCAGCTTATTTATCGGTGCCTCCTACGAGCAGTACTTC
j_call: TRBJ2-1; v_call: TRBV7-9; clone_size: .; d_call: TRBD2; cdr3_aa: CASSLLAGVNDEQFF; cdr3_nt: TGTGCCAGCAGTCTACTGGCGGGAGTGAACGATGAGCAGTTCTTC